This T cell receptor beta chain was found in a study of OX40 agonist ivuxolimab in advanced cancers. Study information: An agonistic anti-OX40 (CD134) antibody, ivuxolimab, was used to treat the patients. The dose-escalation group included hepatocellular carcinoma, melanoma, renal cell carcinoma and head and neck cancer. Every 2 weeks, patients received ivuxolimab intravenously, dosed at 0.01 to 10 mg/kg.

Autoimmune disease history or systemic immunosuppression was exclusionary. Only in-frame clones appear in the TCRdb table, and some are missing; sequencing was by immunoSEQ multiplex PCR. Of some 44,000 clones in the sample, 86% are singletons; the top ten hold 30% to 35%. Trimming stripped 6 bases from V and 7 bases from J, with 24 bases between. Germline CDR1 MDHEN, CDR2 SYDVKM. CDR3 length equals 17 residues. This TCR was recovered from an adult with an advanced solid tumor such as melanoma, head and neck, liver or kidney cancer. The genes are TRBV28 and TRBJ2-2, with a possible D match to TRBD2 (6 bases). Source: CD4+ or CD8+ T cells sorted from blood, taken in a trial of the OX40 agonist ivuxolimab. CDR3 coding DNA: TGTGCCAGCAGCCGTCCCTCTTACGGGGGAATAGACGGGGAGCTGTTTTTT. It codes for CASSRPSYGGIDGELFF.